The next 2 T cell receptor beta chains were all read from a single sample in a study of T cell repertoires in cytomegalovirus infection. The antigens these receptors bind are not known. TCRdb reanalysed the reads using MiXCR and keeps one entry per CDR3 protein. The profile shows approximately 730,000 distinct CDR3 sequences, 30% to 40% of them singletons. The input for sequencing was cultured PBMCs, taken from culture after CMV antigen stimulation. The receptors come from a human donor in good health (CMV status not recorded). Some clones in this sample may be carry-over from other donors' samples.

In this sample, this clonotype turned up a few times. This CDR3 reads CAIKRPGHTDTQYF. In DNA, the CDR3 is TGTGCCATCAAACGTCCTGGCCACACAGATACGCAGTATTTT. This chain uses TRBV6-6 with TRBJ2-3; unclear D gene. The V end lost 10 bases, the J end lost 2 bases, and 16 bases lay between the germline ends. Germline CDR1 MNHNY, CDR2 SVGAGI (reference sequence). This CDR3 has 14 residues.

This clonotype was counted between two and nine times. The rearrangement joins TRBV4-1 to TRBJ2-3; no clear D. The CDR3 is made up of 15 amino acids. In germline, CDR1 is MGHRA, CDR2 YSYEKL. V lost 0 bases and J lost 6, with 13 bases in between. The CDR3 DNA reads TGCGCCAGCAGCCAAGATCCCCATTCCAGGGATACGCAGTATTTT. Residues: CASSQDPHSRDTQYF.